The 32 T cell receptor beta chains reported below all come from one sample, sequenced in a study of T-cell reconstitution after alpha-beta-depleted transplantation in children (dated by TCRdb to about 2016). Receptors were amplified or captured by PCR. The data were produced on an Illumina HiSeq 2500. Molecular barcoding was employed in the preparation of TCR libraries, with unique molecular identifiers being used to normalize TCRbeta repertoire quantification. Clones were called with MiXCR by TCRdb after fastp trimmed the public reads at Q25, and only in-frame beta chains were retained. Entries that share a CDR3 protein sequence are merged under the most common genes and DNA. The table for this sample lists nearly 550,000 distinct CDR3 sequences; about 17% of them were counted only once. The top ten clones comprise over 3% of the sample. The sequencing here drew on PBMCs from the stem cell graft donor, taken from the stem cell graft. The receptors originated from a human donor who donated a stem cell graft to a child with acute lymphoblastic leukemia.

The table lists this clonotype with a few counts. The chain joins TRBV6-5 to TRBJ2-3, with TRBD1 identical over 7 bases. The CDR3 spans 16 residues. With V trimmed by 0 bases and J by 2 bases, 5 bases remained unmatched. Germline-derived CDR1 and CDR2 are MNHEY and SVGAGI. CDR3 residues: CASSYSRDSLTDTQYF. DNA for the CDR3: TGTGCCAGCAGTTACTCGAGGGACAGCCTCACAGATACGCAGTATTTT.

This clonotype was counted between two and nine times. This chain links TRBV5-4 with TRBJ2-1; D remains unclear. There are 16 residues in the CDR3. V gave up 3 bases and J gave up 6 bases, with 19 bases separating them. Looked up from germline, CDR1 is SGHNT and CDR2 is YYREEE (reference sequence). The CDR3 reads CASSSTRAQKVNEQFF. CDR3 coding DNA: TGTGCCAGCAGCTCGACTCGAGCCCAGAAGGTCAATGAGCAGTTCTTC. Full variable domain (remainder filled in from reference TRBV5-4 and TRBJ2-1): ETGVTQSPTHLIKTRGQQVTLRCSSQSGHNTVSWYQQALGQGPQFIFQYYREEENGRGNFPPRFSGLQFPNYSSELNVNALELDDSALYLCASSSTRAQKVNEQFFGPGTRLTVL.

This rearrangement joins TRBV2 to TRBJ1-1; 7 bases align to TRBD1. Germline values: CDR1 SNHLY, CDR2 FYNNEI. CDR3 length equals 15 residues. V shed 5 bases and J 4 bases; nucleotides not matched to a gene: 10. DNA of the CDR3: TGTGCCAGCAGTCAACAGGGGCGCGGAGGCACTGAAGCTTTCTTT. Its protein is CASSQQGRGGTEAFF.

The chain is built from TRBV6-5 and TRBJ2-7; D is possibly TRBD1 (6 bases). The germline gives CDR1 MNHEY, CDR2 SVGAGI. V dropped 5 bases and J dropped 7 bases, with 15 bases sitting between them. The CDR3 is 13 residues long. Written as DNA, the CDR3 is TGTGCCAGCAGTACTTTGGGGGCCTGGGAGCAGTACTTC. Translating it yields CASSTLGAWEQYF.

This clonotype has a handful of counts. CDR3 sequence reads: CASSLRDVDFTDTQYF. CDR3 DNA sequence: TGTGCCAGCAGCTTAAGGGACGTTGACTTCACAGATACGCAGTATTTT. The chain carries TRBV7-9 and TRBJ2-3; D assignment may be TRBD1 or TRBD2 (5 bases each). The germline CDR1 and CDR2 sequences are SEHNR and FQNEAQ (reference sequence). Trimming removed 2 bases from V and 2 bases from J, with 14 bases in between. The CDR3 is 16 amino acids.

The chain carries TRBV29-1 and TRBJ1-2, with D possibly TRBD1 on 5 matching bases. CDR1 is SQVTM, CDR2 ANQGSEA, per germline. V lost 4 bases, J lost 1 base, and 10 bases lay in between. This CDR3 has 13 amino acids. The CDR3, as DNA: TGCAGCGTTGGACAGAAGCTTAACTATGGCTACACCTTC. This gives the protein CSVGQKLNYGYTF.

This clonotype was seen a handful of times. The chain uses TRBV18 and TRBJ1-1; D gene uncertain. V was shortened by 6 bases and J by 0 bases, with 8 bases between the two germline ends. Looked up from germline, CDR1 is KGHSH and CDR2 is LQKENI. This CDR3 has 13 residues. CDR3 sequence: CASSHYLNTEAFF. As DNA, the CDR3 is TGTGCCAGCTCGCACTACTTGAACACTGAAGCTTTCTTT.

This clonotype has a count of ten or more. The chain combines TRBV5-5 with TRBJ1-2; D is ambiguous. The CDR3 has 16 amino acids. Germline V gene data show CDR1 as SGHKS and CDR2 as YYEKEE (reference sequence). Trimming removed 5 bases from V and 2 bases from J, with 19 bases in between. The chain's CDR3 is CASSSNPRPLNYGYTF. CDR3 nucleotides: TGTGCCAGCAGTTCGAACCCGCGACCGTTAAACTATGGCTACACCTTC.

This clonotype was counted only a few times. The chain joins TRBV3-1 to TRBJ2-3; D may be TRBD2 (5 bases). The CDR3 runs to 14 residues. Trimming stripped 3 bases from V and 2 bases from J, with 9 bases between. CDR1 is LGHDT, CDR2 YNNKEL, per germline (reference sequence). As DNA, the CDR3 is TGTGCCAGCAGCCAGGACTGGCTCACAGATACGCAGTATTTT. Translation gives CASSQDWLTDTQYF.

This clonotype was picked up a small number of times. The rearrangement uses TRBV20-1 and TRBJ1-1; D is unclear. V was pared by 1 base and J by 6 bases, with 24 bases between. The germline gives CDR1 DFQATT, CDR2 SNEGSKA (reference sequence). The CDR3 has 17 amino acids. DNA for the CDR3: TGCAGTGCTAGAGGAAGGGCTTCTACCAACGCCCCGCCTGAAGCTTTCTTT. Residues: CSARGRASTNAPPEAFF.

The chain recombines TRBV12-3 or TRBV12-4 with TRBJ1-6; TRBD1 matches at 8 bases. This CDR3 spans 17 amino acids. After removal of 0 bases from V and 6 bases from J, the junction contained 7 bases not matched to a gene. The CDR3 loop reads CASSLAPGTGINSPLHF. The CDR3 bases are TGTGCCAGCAGTTTAGCCCCCGGGACAGGAATTAATTCACCCCTCCACTTT.

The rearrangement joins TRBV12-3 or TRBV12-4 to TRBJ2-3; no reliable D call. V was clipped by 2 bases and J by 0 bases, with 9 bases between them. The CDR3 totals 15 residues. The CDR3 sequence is CASSLRLPSTDTQYF. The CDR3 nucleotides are TGTGCCAGCAGTTTACGGCTGCCTAGCACAGATACGCAGTATTTT.

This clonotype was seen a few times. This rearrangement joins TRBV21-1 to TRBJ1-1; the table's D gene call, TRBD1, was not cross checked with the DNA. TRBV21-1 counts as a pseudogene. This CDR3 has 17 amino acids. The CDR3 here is CARRLLPALPGRTEAFF. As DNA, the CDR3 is TGTGCCAGGCGCCTTTTACCCGCCCTGCCCGGGCGCACTGAAGCTTTCTTT.

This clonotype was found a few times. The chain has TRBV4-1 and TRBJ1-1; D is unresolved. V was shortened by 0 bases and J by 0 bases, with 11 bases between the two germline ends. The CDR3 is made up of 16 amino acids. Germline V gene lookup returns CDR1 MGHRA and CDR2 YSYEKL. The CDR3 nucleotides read TGCGCCAGCAGCCAAGATCCAGGAAACATGAACACTGAAGCTTTCTTT. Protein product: CASSQDPGNMNTEAFF.

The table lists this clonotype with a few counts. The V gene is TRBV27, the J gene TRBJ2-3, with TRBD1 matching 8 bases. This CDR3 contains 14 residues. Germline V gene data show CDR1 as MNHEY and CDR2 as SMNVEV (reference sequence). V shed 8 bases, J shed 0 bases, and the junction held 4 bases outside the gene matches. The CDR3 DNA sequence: TGTGCCAGCGCAGGGGGCCAAAGCACAGATACGCAGTATTTT. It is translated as CASAGGQSTDTQYF.

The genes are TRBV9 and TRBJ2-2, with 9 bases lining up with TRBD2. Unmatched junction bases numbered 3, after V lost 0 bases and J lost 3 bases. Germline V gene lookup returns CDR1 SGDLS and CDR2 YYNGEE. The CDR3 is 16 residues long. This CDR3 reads CASSVALAGYTGELFF. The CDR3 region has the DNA TGTGCCAGCAGCGTAGCTCTAGCGGGATACACCGGGGAGCTGTTTTTT.

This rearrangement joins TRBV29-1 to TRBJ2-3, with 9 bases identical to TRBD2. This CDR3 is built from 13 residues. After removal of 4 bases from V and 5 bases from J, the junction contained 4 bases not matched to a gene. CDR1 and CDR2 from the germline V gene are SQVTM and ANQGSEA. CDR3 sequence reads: CSVVIAGEDTQYF. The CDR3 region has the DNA TGCAGCGTTGTGATAGCGGGAGAAGATACGCAGTATTTT.

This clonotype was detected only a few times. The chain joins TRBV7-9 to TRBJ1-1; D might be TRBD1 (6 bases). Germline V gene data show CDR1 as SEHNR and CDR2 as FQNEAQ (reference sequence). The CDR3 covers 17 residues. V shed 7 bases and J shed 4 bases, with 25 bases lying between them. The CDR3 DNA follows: TGTGCCAGCACCCATTCTCTGACAGGACCTGAGGGCACTGAAGCTTTCTTT. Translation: CASTHSLTGPEGTEAFF.

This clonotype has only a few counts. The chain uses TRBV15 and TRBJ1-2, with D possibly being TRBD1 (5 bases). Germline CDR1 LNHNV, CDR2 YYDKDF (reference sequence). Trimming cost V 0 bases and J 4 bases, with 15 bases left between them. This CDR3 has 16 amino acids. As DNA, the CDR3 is TGTGCCACCAGCAGAGATTATACAGGTCAGGGCTATGGCTACACCTTC. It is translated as CATSRDYTGQGYGYTF.

CDR3 amino acids: CASSPLGAGTDTQYF. The DNA for the CDR3 is TGTGCCAGCTCACCACTGGGAGCGGGCACAGATACGCAGTATTTT. The chain recombines TRBV18 with TRBJ2-3; possible D gene TRBD2, 5 bases. Germline CDR1 and CDR2: KGHSH and LQKENI. Trimming removed 1 base from V and 1 base from J, with 9 bases in between. The CDR3 runs to 15 residues.

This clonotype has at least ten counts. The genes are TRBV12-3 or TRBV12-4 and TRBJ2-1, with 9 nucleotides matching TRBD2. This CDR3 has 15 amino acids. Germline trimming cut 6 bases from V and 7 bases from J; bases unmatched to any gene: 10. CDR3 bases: TGTGCCAGCAGCTTGGCGGGAGGGCCTGGAAATGAGCAGTTCTTC. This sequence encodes CASSLAGGPGNEQFF.

In nucleotides, the CDR3 is TGTGCCACCGGAGGACAGGGCCCTCGGGAGCTGTTTTTT. This sequence encodes CATGGQGPRELFF. The chain couples TRBV24-1 to TRBJ2-2, with TRBD1 matching 8 bases. Trimming removed 9 bases from V and 9 bases from J; junction bases left unmatched: 8. CDR3 size: 13 residues. The V gene's germline CDR1 is KGHDR and CDR2 SFDVKD.

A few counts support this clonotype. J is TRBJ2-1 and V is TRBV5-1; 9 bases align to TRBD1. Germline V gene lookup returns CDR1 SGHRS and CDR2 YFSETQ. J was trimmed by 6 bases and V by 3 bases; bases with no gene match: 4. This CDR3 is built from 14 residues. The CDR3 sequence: CASSWGQGANEQFF. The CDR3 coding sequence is TGCGCCAGCAGCTGGGGACAGGGTGCCAATGAGCAGTTCTTC.

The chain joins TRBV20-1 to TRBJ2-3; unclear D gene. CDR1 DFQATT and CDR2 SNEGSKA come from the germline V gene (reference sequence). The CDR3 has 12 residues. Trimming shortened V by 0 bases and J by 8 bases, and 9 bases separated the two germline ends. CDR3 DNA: TGCAGTGCTAGAGAATCGTTAAGTACGCAGTATTTT. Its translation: CSARESLSTQYF.

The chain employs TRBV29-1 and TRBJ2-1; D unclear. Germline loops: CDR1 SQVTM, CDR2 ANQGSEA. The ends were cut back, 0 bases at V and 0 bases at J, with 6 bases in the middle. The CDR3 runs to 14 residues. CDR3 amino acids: CSVEDSTSYNEQFF. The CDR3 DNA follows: TGCAGCGTTGAAGACAGTACCTCCTACAATGAGCAGTTCTTC.

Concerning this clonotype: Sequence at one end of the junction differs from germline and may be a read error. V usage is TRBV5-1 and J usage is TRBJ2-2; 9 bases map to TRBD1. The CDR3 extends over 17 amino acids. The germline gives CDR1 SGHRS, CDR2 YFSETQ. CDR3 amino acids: CACSSFPGQGNTGELFF. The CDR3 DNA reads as TGCGCCTGCAGCAGTTTTCCGGGACAGGGTAACACCGGGGAGCTGTTTTTT. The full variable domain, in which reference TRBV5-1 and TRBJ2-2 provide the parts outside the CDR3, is KAGVTQTPRYLIKTRGQQVTLSCSPISGHRSVSWYQQTPGQGLQFLFEYFSETQRNKGNFPGRFSGRQFSNSRSEMNVSTLELGDSALYLCACSSFPGQGNTGELFFGEGSRLTVL.

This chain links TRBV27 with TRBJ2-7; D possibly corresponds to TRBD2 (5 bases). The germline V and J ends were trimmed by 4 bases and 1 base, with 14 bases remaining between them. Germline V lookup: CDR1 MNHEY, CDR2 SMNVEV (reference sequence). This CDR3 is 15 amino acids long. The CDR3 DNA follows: TGTGCCAGCAGTTCGGGGTCGAAGGGATCCTACGAGCAGTACTTC. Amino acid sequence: CASSSGSKGSYEQYF.

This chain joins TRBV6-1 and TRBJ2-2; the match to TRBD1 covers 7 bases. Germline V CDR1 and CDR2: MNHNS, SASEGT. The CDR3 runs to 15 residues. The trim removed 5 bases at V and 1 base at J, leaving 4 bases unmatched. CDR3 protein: CASSQRTGNTGELFF. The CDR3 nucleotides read TGTGCCAGCAGTCAACGGACAGGGAACACCGGGGAGCTGTTTTTT.

CDR3 sequence reads: CASSIGTGGETQYF. The CDR3 DNA is TGTGCCAGTAGTATAGGGACGGGAGGCGAGACCCAGTACTTC. This chain connects TRBV19 to TRBJ2-5; TRBD2 matches 7 bases. V lost 1 base, J lost 5 bases, and 4 bases stayed unmatched. The CDR3 totals 14 residues. From germline, CDR1 is LNHDA and CDR2 SQIVND (reference sequence).

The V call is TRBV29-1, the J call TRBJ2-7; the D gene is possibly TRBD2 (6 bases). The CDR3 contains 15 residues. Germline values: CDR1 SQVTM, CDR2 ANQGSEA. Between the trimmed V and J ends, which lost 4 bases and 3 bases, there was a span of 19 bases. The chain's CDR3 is CSVGGLTGLGYEQYF. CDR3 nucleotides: TGCAGCGTTGGGGGATTAACGGGACTTGGCTACGAGCAGTACTTC.

The CDR3 DNA follows: TGTGCCAGCAGTTTTTATTACACAGACAATGAGCAGTTCTTC. This translates into CASSFYYTDNEQFF. The V call is TRBV27, the J call TRBJ2-1, with D unclear. From germline, CDR1 is MNHEY and CDR2 SMNVEV (reference sequence). The ends were cut back, 3 bases at V and 5 bases at J, with 11 bases in the middle. CDR3 size: 14 residues.

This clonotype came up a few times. CDR3 amino acids: CASSFPGQPLGTEAFF. The CDR3 DNA reads as TGTGCCAGCAGCTTCCCGGGACAGCCTCTGGGCACTGAAGCTTTCTTT. V usage is TRBV11-1 and J usage is TRBJ1-1; TRBD1 matches at 7 bases. Germline lookup yields CDR1 SGHAT and CDR2 FQDESV (reference sequence). The V segment lost 3 bases and the J segment 4 bases; nucleotides outside the gene matches: 11. CDR3 length: 16 amino acids.